The 32 T cell receptor beta chains reported below all come from one sample, sequenced in a study of cytomegalovirus exposure and HLA in healthy donors. Assay: immunoSEQ multiplex PCR; the TCRdb copy retains only in-frame clones and omits some. The table lists 50,000 or so clones, roughly 89% of them singletons. Sequenced input: PBMCs. The receptors derive from a woman aged 18-29 years in good health and CMV-seropositive.

The V call is TRBV11-2, the J call TRBJ2-7; 9 positions match TRBD1. The CDR3 is made up of 15 amino acids. The germline V gene has CDR1 SGHAT and CDR2 FQNNGV. V lost 6 bases, J lost 0 bases, and 6 bases stayed unmatched. CDR3 protein: CASSFGQGTSYEQYF. DNA for the CDR3: TGTGCCAGCAGTTTCGGACAGGGGACCTCCTACGAGCAGTACTTC.

In its sample, this clone was seen a few times. J is TRBJ1-2 and V is TRBV5-4, with D possibly being TRBD1 (6 bases). V gave up 7 bases and J gave up 3 bases, with 25 bases separating them. Germline V lookup: CDR1 SGHNT, CDR2 YYREEE (reference sequence). CDR3 length equals 17 residues. The CDR3 sequence: CASRGGAVPIYDYGYTF. The CDR3 nucleotides are TGTGCCAGCCGTGGGGGCGCGGTCCCAATTTATGACTATGGCTACACCTTC.

This chain connects TRBV7-2 to TRBJ2-7; 7 bases are shared with TRBD1. Germline V gene lookup returns CDR1 SGHTA and CDR2 FQGNSA. The CDR3 runs 15 residues. V was pared by 1 base and J by 3 bases, with 6 bases of the junction left unmatched. The CDR3 protein is CASSLEVGGFYEQYF. The CDR3 DNA is TGTGCCAGCAGCTTAGAGGTAGGGGGCTTCTACGAGCAGTACTTC.

This clone has a single count. The gene calls are TRBV15 and TRBJ1-4; D not certain. The CDR3 totals 11 residues. Germline V gene lookup returns CDR1 LNHNV and CDR2 YYDKDF (reference sequence). V lost 4 bases to trimming and J lost 12 bases, with 9 bases between them. CDR3 in DNA: TGTGCCACCAGCACGGTCGGAGAACTGTTTTTT. Its protein product is CATSTVGELFF.

The V and J genes are TRBV19 and TRBJ2-1, with 9 bases matching TRBD1. CDR3 length: 17 amino acids. V was pared by 1 base and J by 0 bases, with 4 bases of the junction left unmatched. CDR1 and CDR2 (germline): LNHDA, SQIVND (reference sequence). The CDR3 DNA follows: TGTGCCAGTAGTATAGCCCGGACAGGGGTCTCCTACAATGAGCAGTTCTTC. It is translated as CASSIARTGVSYNEQFF.

This clone was recorded once. The rearrangement links TRBV7-9 to TRBJ1-4; TRBD1 matches 9 bases. The CDR3 is made up of 15 amino acids. Trimming removed 6 bases from V and 5 bases from J; junction bases left unmatched: 7. CDR1 and CDR2 (germline): SEHNR, FQNEAQ (reference sequence). The CDR3 is CASSPPGQGNEKLFF. The CDR3 bases are TGTGCCAGCAGTCCGCCGGGACAGGGAAATGAAAAACTGTTTTTT.

In its sample, this clone was seen once. The rearrangement links TRBV27 to TRBJ2-1; TRBD2 agrees at 10 bases. The V and J ends lost 3 bases and 0 bases, in that order; junction bases with no gene match: 5. Per the germline V gene, CDR1 is MNHEY and CDR2 is SMNVEV (reference sequence). CDR3 size: 17 residues. DNA for the CDR3: TGTGCCAGCAGTTTTAGCGGGGGGCCGAGCTCCTACAATGAGCAGTTCTTC. Protein sequence: CASSFSGGPSSYNEQFF.

This chain uses TRBV30 with TRBJ1-6; D remains unclear. Trimming cost V 2 bases and J 3 bases, with 8 bases left between them. Germline CDR1 GTSNPN, CDR2 SVGIG (reference sequence). The CDR3 consists of 14 residues. CDR3 sequence: CAWSLGDYNSPLHF. CDR3 coding DNA: TGTGCCTGGAGTCTCGGGGACTATAATTCACCCCTCCACTTT.

The rearrangement uses TRBV30 and TRBJ1-5; D unresolved. This CDR3 is 16 amino acids long. The germline V gene encodes CDR1 GTSNPN and CDR2 SVGIG (reference sequence). V was trimmed by 0 bases and J by 2 bases, leaving 14 bases between them. The CDR3 reads CAWSVRGPVRNQPQHF. Written as DNA, the CDR3 is TGTGCCTGGAGTGTACGAGGGCCCGTTCGCAATCAGCCCCAGCATTTT.

This chain links TRBV6-6 with TRBJ1-1, with TRBD1 matching over 7 bases. This CDR3 has 15 amino acids. After removal of 4 bases from V and 1 base from J, the junction contained 6 bases not matched to a gene. The germline CDR1 and CDR2 sequences are MNHNY and SVGAGI (reference sequence). Here the CDR3 reads CASSSTGLGNTEAFF. DNA of the CDR3: TGTGCCAGCAGTTCGACAGGGCTAGGGAACACTGAAGCTTTCTTT.

The rearrangement links TRBV7-2 to TRBJ2-3; 9 positions agree with TRBD2. CDR3 size: 15 residues. Germline V lookup: CDR1 SGHTA, CDR2 FQGNSA. Germline trimming cut 5 bases from V and 5 bases from J; bases unmatched to any gene: 8. The CDR3 here is CASSQLAGWGDTQYF. The CDR3, as DNA: TGTGCCAGCAGCCAGCTAGCGGGGTGGGGAGATACGCAGTATTTT.

This clone was counted a few times. V usage is TRBV7-9 and J usage is TRBJ2-7; D not resolved. The CDR3 totals 13 residues. Trimming left V 5 bases short and J 3 bases short, with 11 bases between. From germline, CDR1 is SEHNR and CDR2 FQNEAQ (reference sequence). The CDR3 is CASSQIDFYEQYF. The DNA of the CDR3 is TGTGCCAGCAGCCAAATTGACTTCTACGAGCAGTACTTC.

Worth noting for this clone: Other nucleotide sequences from this sample produce the same CDR3. CDR3 sequence reads: CASSPGLAETQYF. CDR3 coding DNA: TGTGCCAGCTCACCTGGACTAGCCGAGACCCAGTACTTC. V usage is TRBV18 and J usage is TRBJ2-5; 8 nucleotides agree with TRBD2. Germline lookup yields CDR1 KGHSH and CDR2 LQKENI. V lost 3 bases, J lost 5 bases, and 2 bases stayed unmatched. CDR3 length: 13 amino acids. Full variable domain (rest looked up from reference TRBV18 and TRBJ2-5): NAGVMQNPRHLVRRRGQEARLRCSPMKGHSHVYWYRQLPEEGLKFMVYLQKENIIDESGMPKERFSAEFPKEGPSILRIQQVVRGDSAAYFCASSPGLAETQYFGPGTRLLVL.

This clone was seen only once. The V gene is TRBV11-2, the J gene TRBJ1-2, with D perhaps TRBD1 (6 bases). Germline V CDR1 and CDR2: SGHAT, FQNNGV. V gave up 8 bases and J gave up 5 bases, with 12 bases separating them. The CDR3 contains 12 residues. The CDR3 here is CASGGGGYGYTF. The CDR3 DNA sequence: TGTGCCAGCGGGGGCGGGGGGTATGGCTACACCTTC.

V gene TRBV5-4 combines with J gene TRBJ1-4, with 7 bases that match TRBD1. The ends lost 4 bases at V and 5 bases at J; junction bases unmatched: 11. Germline V lookup: CDR1 SGHNT, CDR2 YYREEE (reference sequence). The CDR3 has 16 amino acids. The CDR3, as DNA: TGTGCCAGCAGCGAGAGACAGGGTACCTTAAATGAAAAACTGTTTTTT. Protein product: CASSERQGTLNEKLFF.

The chain employs TRBV6-1 and TRBJ1-5; TRBD1 is a possible D gene (5 bases). The germline V gene encodes CDR1 MNHNS and CDR2 SASEGT. V lost 1 base, J lost 4 bases, and 8 bases lay in between. CDR3 size: 14 residues. Here the CDR3 DNA reads TGTGCCAGCAGTGAAGTGGGGGGTAATCAGCCCCAGCATTTT. Translated, it gives CASSEVGGNQPQHF.

This chain connects TRBV28 to TRBJ1-1, with D tentatively TRBD1 (5 bases). V lost 2 bases and J 5 bases, leaving 12 bases between the germline ends. The germline V gene has CDR1 MDHEN and CDR2 SYDVKM. The CDR3 length is 14 residues. The chain's CDR3 is CASSLGARVTEAFF. The CDR3 DNA reads as TGTGCCAGCAGTTTAGGGGCAAGAGTTACTGAAGCTTTCTTT.

The rearrangement uses TRBV7-2 and TRBJ1-6, with TRBD1 matching over 9 bases. CDR1 is SGHTA and CDR2 is FQGNSA in the germline V gene. V lost 2 bases to trimming and J lost 1 base; unmatched junction nucleotides: 6. The CDR3 sequence is 18 residues long. The CDR3, as DNA: TGTGCCAGCAGCTTACGGACAGGGGTTTTTTCCTATAATTCACCCCTCCACTTT. Protein: CASSLRTGVFSYNSPLHF.

The chain recombines TRBV15 with TRBJ2-4, with TRBD1 as a possible D gene (5 bases). The V end lost 1 base, the J end lost 0 bases, and 13 bases lay between the germline ends. CDR3 length: 17 amino acids. The germline V gene has CDR1 LNHNV and CDR2 YYDKDF (reference sequence). CDR3 DNA: TGTGCCACCAGCAGAGCCCAGGGTTCCCCAGCCAAAAACATTCAGTACTTC. Translating gives CATSRAQGSPAKNIQYF.

The chain employs TRBV4-3 and TRBJ1-2; a possible D gene is TRBD1 (6 bases). The CDR3 is 16 amino acids. CDR1 and CDR2 from the germline V gene are LGHNA and YSLEER. V was pared by 0 bases and J by 2 bases, with 13 bases between. CDR3 sequence: CASSQDRSGANYGYTF. The CDR3 DNA follows: TGCGCCAGCAGCCAAGATCGGTCAGGGGCGAACTATGGCTACACCTTC.

This clone has a single count. CDR3 nucleotides: TGTGCCAGCAGCTTTACAGGGGCACCAGATACGCAGTATTTT. It yields the protein CASSFTGAPDTQYF. The rearrangement joins TRBV5-6 to TRBJ2-3; 7 positions agree with TRBD1. Looked up from germline, CDR1 is SGHDT and CDR2 is YYEEEE. The length of the CDR3 is 14 residues. Germline trimming cut 2 bases from V and 4 bases from J; bases unmatched to any gene: 4.

The chain employs TRBV14 and TRBJ2-2, with D uncertain. Per germline, CDR1 SGHDN and CDR2 FVKESK. V lost 1 base to trimming and J lost 6 bases, with 6 bases between them. The CDR3 is 13 amino acids. The CDR3 here is CASSQAVSGELFF. DNA for the CDR3: TGTGCCAGCAGCCAAGCGGTTTCCGGGGAGCTGTTTTTT. Combining the CDR3 with reference TRBV14 and TRBJ2-2 gives the whole variable domain EAGVTQFPSHSVIEKGQTVTLRCDPISGHDNLYWYRRVMGKEIKFLLHFVKESKQDESGMPNNRFLAERTGGTYSTLKVQPAELEDSGVYFCASSQAVSGELFFGEGSRLTVL.

The chain recombines TRBV7-3 with TRBJ2-1; D might be TRBD1 (5 bases). The CDR3 runs 14 residues. Trimming took 2 bases from V and 3 from J, leaving 8 bases between them. In germline, CDR1 is SGHTA, CDR2 FQGTGA. The CDR3 DNA is TGTGCCAGCAGCTTAGACAGCGTCTACAATGAGCAGTTCTTC. This sequence encodes CASSLDSVYNEQFF. The whole variable domain, filled in from reference TRBV7-3 and TRBJ2-1, reads GAGVSQTPSNKVTEKGKYVELRCDPISGHTALYWYRQSLGQGPEFLIYFQGTGAADDSGLPNDRFFAVRPEGSVSTLKIQRTERGDSAVYLCASSLDSVYNEQFFGPGTRLTVL.

The chain carries TRBV6-1 and TRBJ1-4; D unclear. Germline lookup yields CDR1 MNHNS and CDR2 SASEGT. Trimming shortened V by 3 bases and J by 8 bases, and 10 bases separated the two germline ends. The CDR3 length is 13 residues. The CDR3 loop reads CASSERGWEKLFF. Written as DNA, the CDR3 is TGTGCCAGCAGTGAGCGGGGTTGGGAAAAACTGTTTTTT.

The V gene is TRBV2, the J gene TRBJ1-3; 7 nucleotides align to TRBD1. The CDR3 spans 20 residues. Germline V gene data show CDR1 as SNHLY and CDR2 as FYNNEI. V shed 6 bases and J 0 bases; nucleotides not matched to a gene: 20. The CDR3 region has the DNA TGTGCCAGCAGCCCAAATCCACGACAGGGAGAGGGAAGCTCTGGAAACACCATATATTTT. It yields the protein CASSPNPRQGEGSSGNTIYF.

A single count supports this clone. The rearrangement joins TRBV18 to TRBJ1-5; 7 nucleotides line up with TRBD1. V lost 3 bases to trimming and J lost 4 bases; unmatched junction nucleotides: 9. This CDR3 region has 16 residues. Germline V gives CDR1 KGHSH, CDR2 LQKENI. Here the CDR3 DNA reads TGTGCCAGCTCACCCTTCCGGGACAGAACGAATCAGCCCCAGCATTTT. Protein product: CASSPFRDRTNQPQHF.

This rearrangement joins TRBV6-5 to TRBJ2-7; 8 bases are a match to TRBD1. The germline CDR1 and CDR2 sequences are MNHEY and SVGAGI. CDR3 size: 14 residues. Trimming removed 2 bases from V and 3 bases from J; junction bases left unmatched: 3. The CDR3 DNA reads TGTGCCAGCAGTTACCGGACAGGGATCTACGAGCAGTACTTC. Translating it yields CASSYRTGIYEQYF.

V usage is TRBV4-1 and J usage is TRBJ2-3; TRBD2 is a possible D gene (5 bases). Germline CDR1 MGHRA, CDR2 YSYEKL. CDR3 length: 13 residues. V was cut by 4 bases and J by 2 bases, with 7 bases left in between. The CDR3: CASSPRATDTQYF. The CDR3, as DNA: TGCGCCAGCAGCCCGCGGGCCACAGATACGCAGTATTTT.

The rearrangement links TRBV7-2 to TRBJ2-7; 9 nucleotides match TRBD1. This CDR3 has 14 amino acids. Germline trimming cut 4 bases from V and 2 bases from J; bases unmatched to any gene: 3. Germline lookup yields CDR1 SGHTA and CDR2 FQGNSA. The chain's CDR3 is CASSYRQGAYEQYF. The CDR3 nucleotides are TGTGCCAGCAGCTACCGACAGGGGGCCTACGAGCAGTACTTC.

This sequence joins TRBV7-9 and TRBJ2-1, with D maybe TRBD1 (6 bases). The V gene's germline CDR1 is SEHNR and CDR2 FQNEAQ (reference sequence). This CDR3 is built from 14 residues. Trimming stripped 5 bases from V and 6 bases from J, with 14 bases between. CDR3 protein: CASSPGAGANEQFF. CDR3 DNA sequence: TGTGCCAGCAGCCCCGGGGCAGGGGCCAATGAGCAGTTCTTC.

This clone was seen once. The chain links TRBV5-5 to TRBJ2-1; the D gene is possibly TRBD1 (6 bases). The CDR3 is 16 amino acids. With 4 bases removed from V and 4 bases from J, the gap between germline ends came to 18 bases. Germline lookup yields CDR1 SGHKS and CDR2 YYEKEE (reference sequence). CDR3 protein: CASSLGVGAGYNEQFF. The DNA of the CDR3 is TGTGCCAGCAGCCTCGGCGTGGGGGCAGGATACAATGAGCAGTTCTTC.

The chain uses TRBV28 and TRBJ2-3, with TRBD1 matching 8 bases. Germline V CDR1 and CDR2: MDHEN, SYDVKM. Losses at the gene ends were 10 bases for V and 3 bases for J; bases not matched to a gene: 9. This CDR3 is built from 14 residues. The CDR3, as DNA: TGTGCCACCGGACAGGGCGGAGGAACAGATACGCAGTATTTT. This codes for CATGQGGGTDTQYF.